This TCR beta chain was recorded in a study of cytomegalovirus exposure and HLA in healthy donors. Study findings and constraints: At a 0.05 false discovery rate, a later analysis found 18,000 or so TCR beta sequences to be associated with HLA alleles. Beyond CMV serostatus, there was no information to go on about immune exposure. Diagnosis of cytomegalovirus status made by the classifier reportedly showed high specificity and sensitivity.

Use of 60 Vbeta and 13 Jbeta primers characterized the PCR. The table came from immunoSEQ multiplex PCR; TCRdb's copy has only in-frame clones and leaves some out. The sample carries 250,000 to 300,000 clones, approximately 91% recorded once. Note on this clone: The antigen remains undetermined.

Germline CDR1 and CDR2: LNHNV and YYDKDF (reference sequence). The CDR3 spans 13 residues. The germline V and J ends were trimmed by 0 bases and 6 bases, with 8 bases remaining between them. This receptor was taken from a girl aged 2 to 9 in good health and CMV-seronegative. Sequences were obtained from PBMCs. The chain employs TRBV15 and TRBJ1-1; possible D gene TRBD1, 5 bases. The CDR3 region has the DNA TGTGCCACCAGCAGAGATCGGGGGGCTGAAGCTTTCTTT. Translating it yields CATSRDRGAEAFF.